This T cell receptor (beta chain) was observed in a study of cytotoxic CD8 clonotypes in ibrutinib-treated CLL. Whole-study context: Partial responses totalled about 25 and complete responses 2; after median approximately 64 months, 14 remained remitted and roughly twelve progressed. Per sample, productive templates averaged nearly 260,000 and productive rearrangements averaged around 94,000. Study results and caveats: At progression, clonality fell back toward baseline after rising at ibrutinib response.

Note on this clone: What it binds is not known.

Profiled with immunoSEQ multiplex PCR; TCRdb holds only in-frame clones, not every one. The sample lists some 140,000 clones, around 93% occurring once. About 2.2 micrograms of genomic DNA came from cryopreserved PBMCs for TCR beta libraries. Trimming took off 4 bases at V and 0 bases at J, with 12 bases between the two ends. This CDR3 is built from 16 residues. Germline V gene lookup returns CDR1 LNHDA and CDR2 SQIVND (reference sequence). Specimen: PBMCs, collected after 12 months of ibrutinib treatment. The receptor's source is a human donor with chronic lymphocytic leukemia. The rearrangement joins TRBV19 to TRBJ1-4; D uncertain. CDR3 DNA: TGTGCCAGTAGTACCCCTGGGCGAGCAACTAATGAAAAACTGTTTTTT. Translated, it gives CASSTPGRATNEKLFF.